The subject of this entry is one T cell receptor beta chain. The CDR3 loop spans 14 amino acids. The germline V and J ends were trimmed by 3 bases and 4 bases, with 12 bases remaining between them. Germline CDR1 is MGHDK and CDR2 is SYGVNS. The source of the sample is a study of T cell responses to AZD1222 COVID-19 vaccine. Measured with immunoSEQ multiplex PCR; TCRdb has only the in-frame clones, and not every one. Of 150,000 or so clones listed, approximately 90% were seen once; the top ten hold around 2.6%. This chain links TRBV25-1 with TRBJ1-2, with no clear D. This material consisted of peripheral blood, taken on day 0 of AZD1222 vaccination. The sequence was collected from an adult in good health. The CDR3 here is CASSEHHTLYGYTF. CDR3 nucleotide sequence: TGTGCCAGCAGTGAGCACCATACCCTCTATGGCTACACCTTC.